This TCR beta chain was recorded in a study of OX40 agonist ivuxolimab in advanced cancers. The overall study: Two patients with cutaneous melanoma and one with hepatocellular carcinoma, three in total, showed partial responses. Study results and caveats: Expanded clones belonging to CD8+ T cells outnumbered, on average, those of CD4+.

Germline V CDR1 and CDR2: MNHNY, SVGAGI (reference sequence). This CDR3 has 16 residues. V lost 5 bases to trimming and J lost 2 bases; unmatched junction nucleotides: 12. Some clones are missing from TCRdb's copy, which holds only in-frame ones; the method was immunoSEQ multiplex PCR. This table has around 27,000 clones, around 76% appearing once. Note on this clone: Its specificity is not known.

V is TRBV6-6 and J is TRBJ2-7; the match to TRBD2 covers 7 bases. The sequences come from CD4+ or CD8+ T cells sorted from blood, collected in a trial of the OX40 agonist ivuxolimab. This TCR came from an adult with an advanced solid tumor such as melanoma, head and neck, liver or kidney cancer. CDR3 sequence reads: CASSPTSGDKTYEQYF. CDR3 sequence (DNA): TGTGCCAGCAGTCCCACCAGCGGGGATAAAACCTACGAGCAGTACTTC.